This T cell receptor (beta chain) was obtained from a study of T-cell reconstitution after alpha-beta-depleted transplantation in children. Preparing the TCRbeta library involved the use of unique molecular identifiers. TCRdb re-called the PCR reads through MiXCR, storing one row per CDR3 protein. The sample holds some 150,000 distinct CDR3 sequences, roughly 9% seen once. Trimming took 2 bases from V and 9 from J; bases not matched to a gene: 8. Germline CDR1 SGHRS, CDR2 YFSETQ. This CDR3 comprises 14 residues. V gene TRBV5-1 combines with J gene TRBJ2-1, with 7 bases fitting TRBD2. This TCR was recovered from a female patient aged 2 to 10 who had a stem cell transplant for congenital amegakaryocytic thrombocytopenia, so the T cells may come from the graft donor. The starting material was PBMCs, mostly from graft donor cells, obtained 180 days after TCRalphabeta/CD19-depleted stem cell transplant. The CDR3 bases are TGCGCCAGCAGCTTCTTCGCGGGAGAGGCTGAGCAGTTCTTC. Encoded protein: CASSFFAGEAEQFF.